The rows below give T cell receptor beta chains drawn from one sample of a study of CD8 T cells in ankylosing spondylitis. MiXCR, applied by TCRdb to the 5' RACE reads, yields one record per CDR3 protein. The data contain more than 150,000 distinct CDR3 sequences, about 20% of them singletons. Source material: blood, either unsorted or a sorted T cell fraction (not recorded which). The receptors were gathered from a male donor aged 5-29 years with ankylosing spondylitis or in good health (not recorded which). CDR3s include the opening cysteine and the closing phenylalanine or tryptophan. The D gene is left open where the match is weak. The size of a clone is reported for some rows only, either as once, few or many, or as a class for expanded clones.

v_gene	abundance	j_gene	d_gene	len	CDR3nt	CDR3aa
TRBV20-1	.	TRBJ2-7	TRBD1	15	TGCAGTGCTAGAGGCCGACAGGGTCAAACCTACGAGCAGTACTTC	CSARGRQGQTYEQYF
TRBV20-1	many	TRBJ2-3	.	12	TGCAGTGCGACTGGCAGTCTTGGGATGCAGTATTTT	CSATGSLGMQYF
TRBV20-1	.	TRBJ2-1	.	16	TGCAGTGCTCCGAACCAGACAGCCGTCCTTTACAATGAGCAGTTCTTC	CSAPNQTAVLYNEQFF
TRBV12-3/TRBV12-4	many	TRBJ2-3	TRBD2	14	TGTGCCAGCAGGGTACTAGCGGGTACAGATACGCAGTATTTT	CASRVLAGTDTQYF
TRBV6-2/TRBV6-3	many	TRBJ2-3	TRBD1	17	TGTGCCAGCAGTCGCCGAACTGGGACAGGGAATACAGATACGCAGTATTTT	CASSRRTGTGNTDTQYF
TRBV18	many	TRBJ2-1	.	12	TGTGCCAGCTCATCCCTACAAAATGAGCAGTTCTTC	CASSSLQNEQFF
TRBV29-1	.	TRBJ2-1	TRBD2	13	TGCAGCGTAAGCGGGAGGGCCAACAATGAGCAGTTCTTC	CSVSGRANNEQFF
TRBV27	.	TRBJ2-7	.	14	TGTGCCAGCAGTCCCGGACACCTCGGGGGAGAGCAGTACTTC	CASSPGHLGGEQYF
TRBV7-2	many	TRBJ2-7	TRBD2	19	TGTGCCAGCAGCCCCCGACTAGCGGGAGGGCAGATAAGAGGCTACGAGCAGTACTTC	CASSPRLAGGQIRGYEQYF
TRBV7-2	.	TRBJ1-5	TRBD1	15	TGTGCCAGCAGCCCAGACAGGGGGAATAATCAGCCCCAGCATTTT	CASSPDRGNNQPQHF
TRBV12-3/TRBV12-4	many	TRBJ1-1	.	15	TGTGCCAGCAGTTTGGGGGGACGGAGGAACACTGAAGCTTTCTTT	CASSLGGRRNTEAFF
TRBV25-1	many	TRBJ2-3	.	13	TGTGCCAGCACCCCGAGAGGCACAGATACGCAGTATTTT	CASTPRGTDTQYF
TRBV6-1	many	TRBJ1-1	.	13	TGTGCCAGCAGTGTCCGGGAGAACACTGAAGCTTTCTTT	CASSVRENTEAFF
TRBV4-2	many	TRBJ2-5	TRBD1	17	TGTGCCAGCAGCCAAGTGTCCGGAGGAGACAGGGAAGAGACCCAGTACTTC	CASSQVSGGDREETQYF
TRBV20-1	many	TRBJ1-2	.	16	TGCAGTGGAATCCATGCTACAGGAGCCGGCAATCCAGGCTACACCTTC	CSGIHATGAGNPGYTF
TRBV5-6	.	TRBJ1-2	.	15	TGTGCCAGCAGCTTGGGACAGACTGGTGGCTATGGCTACACCTTC	CASSLGQTGGYGYTF
TRBV29-1	many	TRBJ2-7	TRBD2	13	TGCAGCGTTGGGGGTAGCGGGTTCTACGAGCAGTACTTC	CSVGGSGFYEQYF
TRBV5-6	many	TRBJ2-4	TRBD2	16	TGTGCCAGCAGCAAAACCGGGACTAGCGGGAAAAACATTCAGTACTTC	CASSKTGTSGKNIQYF
TRBV5-1	many	TRBJ1-1	TRBD1	14	TGCGCCAGCAGCTCAGGACAGGGGAGTACTGAAGCTTTCTTT	CASSSGQGSTEAFF
TRBV13	many	TRBJ2-7	.	14	TGTGCCAGCAGTGAGGGGGGGCTCCCCTACGAGCAGTACTTC	CASSEGGLPYEQYF
TRBV5-7	.	TRBJ2-6	.	16	TGTGCCAGCAGCCCCGAGGGGGACTCTGGGGTCAACGTCCTGACTTTC	CASSPEGDSGVNVLTF
TRBV12-3/TRBV12-4	many	TRBJ1-1	TRBD1	16	TGTGCCAGCAGTTCTCACCCCAGGGGGGTTGGCACTGAAGCTTTCTTT	CASSSHPRGVGTEAFF